The present T cell receptor (beta chain) was sequenced within a study of blood T cell repertoires in COVID-19. The CDR3 totals 15 residues. J lost 9 bases, V lost 1 base, and 4 bases had no gene match. Germline assignment: CDR1 LGHDT and CDR2 YNNKEL (reference sequence). The repertoire was sequenced with immunoSEQ multiplex PCR; TCRdb's copy has only in-frame clones and lacks some. The sample contains more than 300,000 clones, 90% of which appear only once. The TCR comes from a woman aged 25-40 years who had been exposed to COVID-19. V gene TRBV3-1 (or the pseudogene TRBV3-2) combines with J gene TRBJ1-6; TRBD1 agrees at 9 bases. Sequenced material: PBMCs or T cells enriched from blood (not recorded which). CDR3 DNA: TGTGCCAGCAGCCAAGGGGACAGGGAGTTTTCACCCCTCCACTTT. Amino acids: CASSQGDREFSPLHF.